This T cell receptor (beta chain) was recovered during a study of vaccination effects on CD4 cells after COVID-19. General observations from the study: The study found that only 1 of 255 vaccine-induced clones from healthy vaccinees cross-reacted with common cold coronaviruses.

Before any sequencing was done, the ViraFEST assay used viral peptide pools to expand antigen-specific CD4+ T cells. Following 10 days of culture, CD4+ T cells were isolated. None of these healthy vaccinees had been infected with SARS-CoV-2 before vaccination. A half-volume exchange with IL-2 medium occurred on days 3 and 7. Data came from immunoSEQ multiplex PCR; TCRdb stores just in-frame clones and leaves some out. Seen here are 26,000 or so clones, roughly 73% observed once, and the top ten hold roughly 22%. Notes on this clone: What it binds is not known.

Trimming left V 1 base short and J 5 bases short, with 11 bases between. The CDR3 runs 14 residues. From germline, CDR1 is SGHVS and CDR2 FQNEAQ. This TCR was recovered from a human donor who received a COVID-19 vaccine. This rearrangement joins TRBV7-8 to TRBJ1-2; D remains ambiguous. This sample comprised CD4+ T cells from PBMCs cultured with HCoV-NL63 spike peptides, obtained before COVID-19 vaccination. CDR3 nucleotide sequence: TGTGCCAGCAGCTTAGAGGACGGCGTTTATGGCTACACCTTC. Translated, it gives CASSLEDGVYGYTF. Full variable domain (remainder filled in from reference TRBV7-8 and TRBJ1-2): GAGVSQSPRYKVAKRGQDVALRCDPISGHVSLFWYQQALGQGPEFLTYFQNEAQLDKSGLPSDRFFAERPEGSVSTLKIQRTQQEDSAVYLCASSLEDGVYGYTFGSGTRLTVV.